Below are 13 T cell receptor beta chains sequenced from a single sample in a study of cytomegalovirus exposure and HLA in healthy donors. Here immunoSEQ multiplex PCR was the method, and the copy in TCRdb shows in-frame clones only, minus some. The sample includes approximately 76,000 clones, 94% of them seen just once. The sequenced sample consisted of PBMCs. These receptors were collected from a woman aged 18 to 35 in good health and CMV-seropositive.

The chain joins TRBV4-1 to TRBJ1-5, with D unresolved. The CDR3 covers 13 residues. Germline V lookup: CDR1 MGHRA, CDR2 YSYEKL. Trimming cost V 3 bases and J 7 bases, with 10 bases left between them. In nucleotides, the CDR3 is TGCGCCAGCAGCCAGTTGAACCGGCAGCCCCAGCATTTT. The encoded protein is CASSQLNRQPQHF.

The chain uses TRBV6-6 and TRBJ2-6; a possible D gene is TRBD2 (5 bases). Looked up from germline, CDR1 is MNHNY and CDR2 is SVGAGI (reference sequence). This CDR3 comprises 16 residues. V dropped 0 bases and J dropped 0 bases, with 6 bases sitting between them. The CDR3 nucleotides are TGTGCCAGCAGTTACTCGGACTCCTCTGGGGCCAACGTCCTGACTTTC. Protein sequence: CASSYSDSSGANVLTF.

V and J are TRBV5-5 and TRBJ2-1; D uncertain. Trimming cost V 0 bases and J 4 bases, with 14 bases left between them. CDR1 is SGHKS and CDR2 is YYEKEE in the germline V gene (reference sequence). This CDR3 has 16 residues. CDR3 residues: CASSLAPAAQYNEQFF. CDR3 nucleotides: TGTGCCAGCAGCTTGGCCCCTGCGGCCCAGTACAATGAGCAGTTCTTC.

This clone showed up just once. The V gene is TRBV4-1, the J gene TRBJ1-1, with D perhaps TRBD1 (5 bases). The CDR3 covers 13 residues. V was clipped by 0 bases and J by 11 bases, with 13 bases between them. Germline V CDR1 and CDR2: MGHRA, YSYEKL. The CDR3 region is CASSQDPGMNAFF. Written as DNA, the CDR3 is TGCGCCAGCAGCCAAGATCCAGGGATGAATGCTTTCTTT.

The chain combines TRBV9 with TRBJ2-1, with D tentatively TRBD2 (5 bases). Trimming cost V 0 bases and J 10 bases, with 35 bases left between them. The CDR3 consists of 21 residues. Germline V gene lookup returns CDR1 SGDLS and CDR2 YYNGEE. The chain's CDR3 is CASSVALGGSGVQFGSGEQFF. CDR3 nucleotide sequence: TGTGCCAGCAGCGTAGCTCTCGGTGGTTCAGGAGTACAATTCGGGTCGGGAGAGCAGTTCTTC.

CDR3 in amino acids: CASSLGGGYNSPLHF. The DNA for the CDR3 is TGTGCCAGCAGCTTAGGAGGAGGATATAATTCACCCCTCCACTTT. The chain recombines TRBV11-1 with TRBJ1-6, with D uncertain. The ends were cut back, 1 base at V and 4 bases at J, with 8 bases in the middle. The CDR3 is 15 residues long. The germline CDR1 and CDR2 sequences are SGHAT and FQDESV (reference sequence).

Written as DNA, the CDR3 is TGTGCCATTTCGACAGAACTCTATGGCTACACCTTC. This encodes CAISTELYGYTF. This chain uses TRBV28 with TRBJ1-2; D may be TRBD1 (5 bases). The CDR3 sequence is 12 residues long. Germline V gives CDR1 MDHEN, CDR2 SYDVKM. Trimming pared 10 bases from V and 4 bases from J, leaving 13 bases between.

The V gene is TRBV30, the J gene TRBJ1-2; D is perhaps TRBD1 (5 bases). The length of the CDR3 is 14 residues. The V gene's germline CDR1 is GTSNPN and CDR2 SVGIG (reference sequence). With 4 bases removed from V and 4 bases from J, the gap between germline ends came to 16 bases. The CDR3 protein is CAWIRGGATYGYTF. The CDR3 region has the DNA TGTGCCTGGATCCGAGGAGGGGCTACCTATGGCTACACCTTC.

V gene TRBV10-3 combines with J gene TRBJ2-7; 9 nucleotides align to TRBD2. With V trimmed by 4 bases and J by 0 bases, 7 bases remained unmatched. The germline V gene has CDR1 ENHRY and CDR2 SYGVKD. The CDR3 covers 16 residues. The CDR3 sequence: CAISAGLALSSYEQYF. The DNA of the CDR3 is TGTGCCATCAGTGCAGGACTAGCGTTGAGCTCCTACGAGCAGTACTTC.

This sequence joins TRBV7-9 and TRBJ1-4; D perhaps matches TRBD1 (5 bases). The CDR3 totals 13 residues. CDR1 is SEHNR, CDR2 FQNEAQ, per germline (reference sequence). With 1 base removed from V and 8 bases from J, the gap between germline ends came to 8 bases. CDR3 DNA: TGTGCCAGCAGCTTAGGGCGGGGCGAAAAACTGTTTTTT. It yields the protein CASSLGRGEKLFF.

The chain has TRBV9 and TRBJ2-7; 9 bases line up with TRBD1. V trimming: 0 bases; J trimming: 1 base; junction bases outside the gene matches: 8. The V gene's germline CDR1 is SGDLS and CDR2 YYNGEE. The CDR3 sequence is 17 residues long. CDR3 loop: CASSVGAGQGPSYEQYF. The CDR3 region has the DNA TGTGCCAGCAGCGTAGGGGCGGGACAGGGCCCTTCCTACGAGCAGTACTTC.

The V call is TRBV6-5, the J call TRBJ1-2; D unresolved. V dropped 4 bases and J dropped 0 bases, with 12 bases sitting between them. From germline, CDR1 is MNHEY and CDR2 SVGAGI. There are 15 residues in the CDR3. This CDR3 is CASSSNAYTNYGYTF. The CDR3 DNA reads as TGTGCCAGCAGTTCAAACGCGTATACTAACTATGGCTACACCTTC.

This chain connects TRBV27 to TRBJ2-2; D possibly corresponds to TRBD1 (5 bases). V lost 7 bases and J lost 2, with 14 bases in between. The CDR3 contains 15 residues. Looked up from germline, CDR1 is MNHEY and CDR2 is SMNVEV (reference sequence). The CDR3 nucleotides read TGTGCCAGCACCCCGACACAGGTCAACACCGGGGAGCTGTTTTTT. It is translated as CASTPTQVNTGELFF.